One and the same sample provided the 27 T cell receptor beta chains below, sequenced in a study of blood T cells in healthy people across ages. Then a second PCR, running about 7 to 11 cycles, was carried out with a sample-barcoded 5' primer and a J-beta primer mix. TCRdb re-derived calls from the 5' RACE reads in MiXCR, one entry per CDR3 protein. The repertoire includes 650,000 to 700,000 distinct CDR3 sequences, about 51% of them detected once, and approximately 12% sits in the top ten. The sequencing input was blood. The receptors were gathered from a woman of 80 years or more in good health.

V is TRBV6-6 and J is TRBJ1-1; 11 bases fit TRBD1. This CDR3 contains 16 residues. Per germline, CDR1 MNHNY and CDR2 SVGAGI (reference sequence). J gave up 1 base and V 6 bases, and 7 bases lay outside the gene matches. The CDR3: CASRPGQGAQNTEAFF. Here the CDR3 DNA reads TGTGCCAGCAGGCCTGGACAGGGGGCTCAGAACACTGAAGCTTTCTTT.

CDR3 bases: TGCAGTGCTAGGTCTCTGGGCAGGGCGAACACTGAAGCTTTCTTT. Translated: CSARSLGRANTEAFF. V gene TRBV20-1 combines with J gene TRBJ1-1, with a tentative D call TRBD1 (5 bases). This CDR3 spans 15 amino acids. Trimming took off 3 bases at V and 1 base at J, with 15 bases between the two ends. In germline, CDR1 is DFQATT, CDR2 SNEGSKA (reference sequence).

This clonotype was observed a single time. The rearrangement uses TRBV29-1 and TRBJ2-7, with TRBD1 identical over 7 bases. The CDR3 spans 15 residues. The ends lost 6 bases at V and 2 bases at J; junction bases unmatched: 13. Germline V gene data show CDR1 as SQVTM and CDR2 as ANQGSEA. CDR3 loop: CSVVNSGTVPYEQYF. CDR3 bases: TGCAGCGTCGTGAACTCCGGGACAGTGCCCTACGAGCAGTACTTC.

At least ten counts were recorded for this clonotype. The V and J genes are TRBV24-1 and TRBJ1-5; D call uncertain. The V gene's germline CDR1 is KGHDR and CDR2 SFDVKD. The V end lost 3 bases, the J end lost 1 base, and 6 bases lay between the germline ends. The CDR3 runs to 14 residues. The CDR3 coding sequence is TGTGCCACCAGTGATAGTCGAAGCAATCAGCCCCAGCATTTT. Translation: CATSDSRSNQPQHF.

The chain joins TRBV27 to TRBJ1-4, with a possible D match to TRBD1 (5 bases). Germline CDR1 is MNHEY and CDR2 is SMNVEV (reference sequence). V was clipped by 5 bases and J by 4 bases, with 14 bases between them. This CDR3 region has 15 residues. The CDR3 region is CASSLTRGYNEKLFF. The CDR3 DNA is TGTGCCAGCAGTCTGACGAGGGGATATAATGAAAAACTGTTTTTT.

This clonotype was picked up many times. The V gene is TRBV7-3, the J gene TRBJ2-1; 7 nucleotides agree with TRBD1. This CDR3 comprises 13 residues. V lost 5 bases and J lost 10; bases outside the gene matches: 8. Germline loops: CDR1 SGHTA, CDR2 FQGTGA. In DNA, the CDR3 is TGTGCCAGCAGCCTTGGACAGGCGAACGAGCAGTTCTTC. It specifies CASSLGQANEQFF.

This clonotype was counted between two and nine times. The V gene is TRBV2, the J gene TRBJ1-5; D possibly corresponds to TRBD1 (6 bases). This CDR3 has 13 amino acids. V gave up 8 bases and J gave up 7 bases, with 15 bases separating them. Germline CDR1 is SNHLY and CDR2 is FYNNEI. The CDR3 coding sequence is TGTGCCAGCCACAGGGTGGACGGGCAGCCCCAGCATTTT. As protein: CASHRVDGQPQHF. Full variable domain (outside the CDR3, taken from reference TRBV2 and TRBJ1-5): EPEVTQTPSHQVTQMGQEVILRCVPISNHLYFYWYRQILGQKVEFLVSFYNNEISEKSEIFDDQFSVERPDGSNFTLKIRSTKLEDSAMYFCASHRVDGQPQHFGDGTRLSIL.

A remark on this clonotype: Germline and junction disagree at one end, which may indicate a read error. This chain joins TRBV5-1 and TRBJ1-1; D gene unclear. CDR1 SGHRS and CDR2 YFSETQ come from the germline V gene. This CDR3 is built from 19 residues. CDR3 coding DNA: TGCGCCAGCAGCATGCGGGCCCTAGGGTCCCTTGGCGGGAACACTAAAGCTTTCTTT. It specifies CASSMRALGSLGGNTKAFF.

As regards this clonotype: Just one base apart from a much larger clone, this may be a read error. V gene TRBV7-3 combines with J gene TRBJ2-4; 8 positions match TRBD1. The CDR3 runs to 16 residues. Germline values: CDR1 SGHTA, CDR2 FQGTGA. Trimming removed 5 bases from V and 3 bases from J; junction bases left unmatched: 9. This CDR3 is CASSRGQGEVKNIQYF. The CDR3 region has the DNA TGTGCCAGCAGCAGAGGACAGGGAGAGGTCAAAAACATTCAGTACTTC.

This chain joins TRBV7-2 and TRBJ2-7; TRBD2 aligns across 10 bases. There are 15 residues in the CDR3. Trimming at V came to 1 base and at J to 1 base, leaving 1 base not matched to a gene. Per the germline V gene, CDR1 is SGHTA and CDR2 is FQGNSA. The CDR3 region has the DNA TGTGCCAGCAGCTTAGAACTAGCGGGATCCTACGAGCAGTACTTC. This codes for CASSLELAGSYEQYF.

In regard to this clonotype: Germline and junction disagree at one end, which may indicate a read error. The chain combines TRBV20-1 with TRBJ2-4; D gene uncertain. Germline CDR1 and CDR2: DFQATT and SNEGSKA (reference sequence). This CDR3 is built from 15 residues. The chain's CDR3 is CSDRSGVLAKNIQYF. The CDR3 coding sequence is TGCAGTGATAGATCCGGCGTACTAGCCAAAAACATTCAGTACTTC.

This clonotype was recorded at least ten times. The chain is built from TRBV25-1 and TRBJ2-3; TRBD2 is a possible D gene (7 bases). This CDR3 is 16 amino acids long. CDR1 and CDR2 (germline): MGHDK, SYGVNS. V lost 2 bases and J lost 6, with 18 bases in between. DNA for the CDR3: TGTGCCAGCAGTGAAGGGGGGGGCCGCAAGTCGGATACGCAGTATTTT. Translation: CASSEGGGRKSDTQYF.

Regarding this clonotype: A much larger clone is a single base away; this may be a read error. This chain joins TRBV7-3 and TRBJ1-2, with 8 nucleotides matching TRBD1. This CDR3 is built from 16 residues. The germline gives CDR1 SGHTA, CDR2 FQGTGA. With 5 bases clipped from V and 2 bases from J, the junction kept 10 bases outside the gene matches. The CDR3 loop is CASSQTGGRPNYGYTF. In DNA, the CDR3 is TGTGCCAGCAGCCAAACAGGGGGGCGCCCAAACTATGGCTACACCTTC.

Worth noting for this clonotype: Without the conserved terminal phenylalanine or tryptophan, this CDR3 likely stems from a read error. The chain employs TRBV5-1 and TRBJ1-1; D is undetermined. This CDR3 has 13 amino acids. In germline, CDR1 is SGHRS, CDR2 YFSETQ. V gave up 7 bases and J gave up 0 bases, with 10 bases separating them. CDR3 residues: CASSLRVNTEAFL. The CDR3 region has the DNA TGCGCCAGCTCCCTAAGAGTGAACACTGAAGCTTTCCTT.

Concerning this clonotype itself: This may be a read error: a much more frequent sequence differs by one nucleotide. The J gene is TRBJ2-1, the V gene TRBV12-3 or TRBV12-4; 14 bases are a match to TRBD2. The CDR3 is 14 residues long. V lost 8 bases to trimming and J lost 10 bases; unmatched junction nucleotides: 7. Here the CDR3 reads CASRTSGGTYEQFF. CDR3 in DNA: TGTGCCAGCCGGACTAGCGGGGGGACCTACGAGCAGTTCTTC.

The chain employs TRBV12-3 or TRBV12-4 and TRBJ2-2; TRBD1 matches at 9 bases. V was clipped by 6 bases and J by 6 bases; unmatched bases: 14. This CDR3 contains 17 residues. DNA of the CDR3: TGTGCCAGCAGGCCCACTACAGGGGGCGCATCCGCCGGGGAGCTGTTTTTT. This codes for CASRPTTGGASAGELFF.

The table lists this clonotype with a few counts. This could be a read error, since a much larger clone is one nucleotide away. The gene calls are TRBV28 and TRBJ2-7; maybe TRBD2 (5 bases). The ends were cut back, 2 bases at V and 3 bases at J, with 11 bases in the middle. Germline lookup yields CDR1 MDHEN and CDR2 SYDVKM. There are 14 residues in the CDR3. The CDR3 region has the DNA TGTGCCAGCAGTTTAGGAGGTCGAAACTACGAGCAGTACTTC. Translation: CASSLGGRNYEQYF.

This clonotype was seen at least ten times. The chain links TRBV5-1 to TRBJ1-4; TRBD1 agrees at 10 bases. Per germline, CDR1 SGHRS and CDR2 YFSETQ. The CDR3 length is 14 residues. Germline trimming cut 9 bases from V and 8 bases from J; bases unmatched to any gene: 10. In DNA, the CDR3 is TGCGCCACCCGACAGACAGGGGGCAAAGAAAAACTGTTTTTT. Translating it yields CATRQTGGKEKLFF.

The V and J genes are TRBV7-8 and TRBJ2-4; 13 bases map to TRBD2. Looked up from germline, CDR1 is SGHVS and CDR2 is FQNEAQ. Germline trimming cut 3 bases from V and 2 bases from J; bases unmatched to any gene: 10. CDR3 length equals 19 residues. Here the CDR3 DNA reads TGTGCCAGCAGCTTCTCCGGGACTAGCGGGGCCAAATCCAAAAACATTCAGTACTTC. This codes for CASSFSGTSGAKSKNIQYF. Complete variable domain (other parts from reference TRBV7-8 and TRBJ2-4): GAGVSQSPRYKVAKRGQDVALRCDPISGHVSLFWYQQALGQGPEFLTYFQNEAQLDKSGLPSDRFFAERPEGSVSTLKIQRTQQEDSAVYLCASSFSGTSGAKSKNIQYFGAGTRLSVL.

This clonotype was seen a few times. The V and J genes are TRBV5-1 and TRBJ2-3; D is perhaps TRBD1 (6 bases). Trimming left V 6 bases short and J 4 bases short, with 21 bases between. CDR1 is SGHRS and CDR2 is YFSETQ in the germline V gene. The CDR3 spans 16 residues. CDR3 sequence (DNA): TGCGCCAGCACCCTGCAGGGGAAGATAAATCCAGATACGCAGTATTTT. Amino acid sequence: CASTLQGKINPDTQYF.

This clonotype was seen ten or more times. The J gene is TRBJ1-2, the V gene TRBV20-1, with D perhaps matching TRBD1 (6 bases). The CDR3 length is 12 residues. Germline V gives CDR1 DFQATT, CDR2 SNEGSKA (reference sequence). Trimming removed 6 bases from V and 8 bases from J, with 16 bases in between. This chain's CDR3 is CSATGGAVGYTF. The CDR3 nucleotides are TGCAGTGCCACGGGGGGGGCAGTAGGCTACACCTTC.

Ten or more counts support this clonotype. As DNA, the CDR3 is TGTGCCAGCAGCTTCCGACTGGATGTAGACATTCAGTACTTC. Protein: CASSFRLDVDIQYF. The J gene is TRBJ2-4, the V gene TRBV7-9; D is ambiguous. V dropped 3 bases and J dropped 8 bases, with 14 bases sitting between them. Germline V gives CDR1 SEHNR, CDR2 FQNEAQ (reference sequence). The CDR3 has 14 amino acids.

The rearrangement links TRBV7-2 to TRBJ1-2; D remains unclear. The germline V gene encodes CDR1 SGHTA and CDR2 FQGNSA. V was trimmed by 1 base and J by 0 bases, leaving 12 bases between them. CDR3 length: 16 amino acids. This CDR3 is CASSLVGNWANYGYTF. As DNA, the CDR3 is TGTGCCAGCAGCTTAGTTGGGAATTGGGCTAACTATGGCTACACCTTC.

In the case of this clonotype: This could be a read error, since a much larger clone is one nucleotide away. The chain carries TRBV28 and TRBJ2-5, with D perhaps TRBD1 or TRBD2 (5 bases each). The J call may be mistaken, given a closer DNA end match to TRBJ2-7. Germline-derived CDR1 and CDR2 are MDHEN and SYDVKM. CDR3 size: 16 residues. The DNA of the CDR3 is TGTGCCAGCAGTTCAACACTAGGAGAAGGGGCTCGCGAGCAGTACTTC. Translated, it gives CASSSTLGEGAREQYF.

This clonotype was detected only a few times. The J gene is TRBJ2-1, the V gene TRBV9; D is uncertain. The CDR3 spans 14 residues. Germline V CDR1 and CDR2: SGDLS, YYNGEE. Trimming took off 0 bases at V and 5 bases at J, with 9 bases between the two ends. Written as DNA, the CDR3 is TGTGCCAGCAGCGTAGGGTATCTTGACAATGAGCAGTTCTTC. It encodes CASSVGYLDNEQFF.

The chain employs TRBV28 and TRBJ2-7, with 9 bases aligning to TRBD1. V shed 6 bases, J shed 7 bases, and the junction held 13 bases outside the gene matches. CDR3 length: 15 amino acids. Germline V gene lookup returns CDR1 MDHEN and CDR2 SYDVKM. The CDR3 region has the DNA TGTGCCAGCAGGAACCGGGGGACAGGGATTAGTGAGCAGTACTTC. It codes for CASRNRGTGISEQYF.

This chain links TRBV6-1 with TRBJ1-4; TRBD1 is a possible D gene (5 bases). Germline assignment: CDR1 MNHNS and CDR2 SASEGT. The CDR3 contains 18 residues. V dropped 6 bases and J dropped 0 bases, with 20 bases sitting between them. The CDR3 nucleotides are TGTGCCAGCAGCAGATTTCATCCACGGGGCCCAACTAATGAAAAACTGTTTTTT. As protein: CASSRFHPRGPTNEKLFF.